These 19 T cell receptor beta chains were all obtained from the same sample, sequenced in a study of blood T cell repertoires in COVID-19. The data were produced by immunoSEQ multiplex PCR, yet TCRdb's version contains in-frame clones alone and is incomplete. The sample has approximately 74,000 clones, around 80% seen once. Input material: peripheral blood. All receptors come from a man at least 80 years old with active or convalescent COVID-19.

This sequence joins TRBV11-2 and TRBJ2-3; 8 bases map to TRBD2. The J segment lost 1 base and the V segment lost 4 bases, leaving 10 bases of the junction unmatched. The germline gives CDR1 SGHAT, CDR2 FQNNGV. CDR3 size: 17 residues. CDR3: CASSWYAAGGGTDTQYF. CDR3 DNA: TGTGCCAGCAGCTGGTACGCGGCGGGGGGAGGCACAGATACGCAGTATTTT.

The V call is TRBV7-2, the J call TRBJ2-1; D is perhaps TRBD2 (5 bases). Germline V gives CDR1 SGHTA, CDR2 FQGNSA. CDR3 length: 14 amino acids. Trimming left V 1 base short and J 1 base short, with 5 bases between. CDR3 region: CASSLGGSYNEQFF. The CDR3 coding sequence is TGTGCCAGCAGCTTAGGCGGGTCCTACAATGAGCAGTTCTTC.

The genes are TRBV11-2 and TRBJ2-7; D perhaps matches TRBD1 (5 bases). CDR1 is SGHAT, CDR2 FQNNGV, per germline. The V end lost 4 bases, the J end lost 7 bases, and 17 bases lay between the germline ends. The CDR3 has 14 residues. The CDR3 spells CASSSLGQSREQYF. CDR3 nucleotide sequence: TGTGCCAGCAGCTCGCTCGGACAATCGCGGGAGCAGTACTTC.

Comments on this clone: The germline gene is not matched at one end of the junction; a read error may be the cause. This chain connects TRBV5-5 to TRBJ2-7; TRBD2 is a possible D gene (5 bases). Germline CDR1 reads SGHKS; CDR2 reads YYEKEE (reference sequence). This CDR3 is built from 13 residues. CDR3 sequence reads: CASSLESVGRMDF. The CDR3 DNA reads TGTGCCAGCAGCTTGGAAAGTGTGGGGAGAATGGACTTC.

The chain links TRBV18 to TRBJ1-1; D gene unclear. CDR1 and CDR2 (germline): KGHSH, LQKENI. V was pared by 3 bases and J by 1 base, with 9 bases between. This CDR3 has 14 residues. CDR3 in DNA: TGTGCCAGCTCACCGAGCCCCTGGAACACTGAAGCTTTCTTT. Protein product: CASSPSPWNTEAFF.

The chain recombines TRBV27 with TRBJ2-2; D might be TRBD2 (6 bases). The germline V gene has CDR1 MNHEY and CDR2 SMNVEV (reference sequence). This CDR3 is built from 15 residues. V was trimmed by 3 bases and J by 3 bases, leaving 11 bases between them. In DNA, the CDR3 is TGTGCCAGCAGTTTCGGAGGGTCGTACACCGGGGAGCTGTTTTTT. It is translated as CASSFGGSYTGELFF.

The chain uses TRBV15 and TRBJ1-6, with D uncertain. V lost 0 bases and J 8 bases, leaving 8 bases between the germline ends. Germline-derived CDR1 and CDR2 are LNHNV and YYDKDF (reference sequence). There are 14 residues in the CDR3. In nucleotides, the CDR3 is TGTGCCACCAGCAGAGAGGCCCCACATTCACCCCTCCACTTT. Amino acid sequence: CATSREAPHSPLHF.

Here the CDR3 reads CASSISRGTGELFF. The CDR3 DNA follows: TGTGCCAGTAGTATTTCTCGGGGAACCGGGGAGCTGTTTTTT. The J gene is TRBJ2-2, the V gene TRBV19, with D possibly matching TRBD2 (5 bases). CDR1 LNHDA and CDR2 SQIVND come from the germline V gene (reference sequence). The V end lost 3 bases, the J end lost 5 bases, and 10 bases lay between the germline ends. This CDR3 has 14 amino acids.

The rearrangement links TRBV18 to TRBJ2-5; D ambiguous. From germline, CDR1 is KGHSH and CDR2 LQKENI. The CDR3 runs 15 residues. Trimming removed 4 bases at V and 3 bases at J, with 15 bases between. Here the CDR3 reads CASSLYLAVEETQYF. The CDR3 region has the DNA TGTGCCAGCTCACTCTACCTGGCGGTTGAAGAGACCCAGTACTTC. The full variable domain, with the rest looked up from reference TRBV18 and TRBJ2-5, is NAGVMQNPRHLVRRRGQEARLRCSPMKGHSHVYWYRQLPEEGLKFMVYLQKENIIDESGMPKERFSAEFPKEGPSILRIQQVVRGDSAAYFCASSLYLAVEETQYFGPGTRLLVL.

The chain employs TRBV4-1 and TRBJ1-6; D is perhaps TRBD1 (5 bases). V shed 0 bases and J shed 3 bases, with 12 bases lying between them. The CDR3 loop spans 17 amino acids. Germline CDR1 and CDR2: MGHRA and YSYEKL. The CDR3 sequence is CASSQDQPGIYNSPLHF. The CDR3 coding sequence is TGCGCCAGCAGCCAAGATCAGCCAGGGATCTATAATTCACCCCTCCACTTT.

This chain links TRBV7-2 with TRBJ1-6; tentative D call: TRBD1 (5 bases). The germline gives CDR1 SGHTA, CDR2 FQGNSA. The CDR3 length is 17 residues. The V and J ends lost 5 bases and 0 bases respectively, with 14 bases between them. The CDR3 nucleotides are TGTGCCAGCAGCGTCAGGGCTCCGAGCTCCTATAATTCACCCCTCCACTTT. This translates into CASSVRAPSSYNSPLHF.

The chain combines TRBV5-1 with TRBJ2-3, with 10 bases lining up with TRBD1. This CDR3 has 16 amino acids. Germline values: CDR1 SGHRS, CDR2 YFSETQ. The V gene end was trimmed by 1 base and the J gene end by 6 bases; junction bases not matched to a gene: 8. The CDR3 coding sequence is TGCGCCAGCAGCTTGCTCGGTGGGACAGGGGTGGATACGCAGTATTTT. Amino acids: CASSLLGGTGVDTQYF. Full variable domain (missing parts from reference TRBV5-1 and TRBJ2-3): KAGVTQTPRYLIKTRGQQVTLSCSPISGHRSVSWYQQTPGQGLQFLFEYFSETQRNKGNFPGRFSGRQFSNSRSEMNVSTLELGDSALYLCASSLLGGTGVDTQYFGPGTRLTVL.

The V gene is TRBV28, the J gene TRBJ1-1, with 8 bases aligning to TRBD1. This CDR3 region has 14 residues. Germline CDR1 reads MDHEN; CDR2 reads SYDVKM. The V gene end was trimmed by 5 bases and the J gene end by 2 bases; junction bases not matched to a gene: 4. CDR3 region: CASSAGGENTEAFF. The CDR3, as DNA: TGTGCCAGCAGTGCAGGGGGCGAAAACACTGAAGCTTTCTTT.

This sequence joins TRBV6-6 and TRBJ2-2; 9 positions agree with TRBD1. This CDR3 region has 15 residues. Germline CDR1 MNHNY, CDR2 SVGAGI (reference sequence). V lost 6 bases, J lost 5 bases, and 7 bases stayed unmatched. CDR3 DNA: TGTGCCAGCAGCCAACCGGGACAGGGAACCGGGGAGCTGTTTTTT. This encodes CASSQPGQGTGELFF.

The V and J genes are TRBV20-1 and TRBJ2-7; TRBD2 might be the D (5 bases). CDR1 is DFQATT, CDR2 SNEGSKA, per germline (reference sequence). The V end lost 3 bases, the J end lost 0 bases, and 12 bases lay between the germline ends. The CDR3 is made up of 14 amino acids. CDR3 bases: TGCAGTGCTAGTAAGGCCGGGAACTCCTACGAGCAGTACTTC. This sequence encodes CSASKAGNSYEQYF.

The V call is TRBV5-4, the J call TRBJ2-7; possibly TRBD2 for D (7 bases). Trimming took off 4 bases at V and 4 bases at J, with 18 bases between the two ends. Germline V gene sequence: CDR1 SGHNT, CDR2 YYREEE (reference sequence). This CDR3 contains 15 residues. This chain's CDR3 is CASSRGGLGDYEQYF. In DNA form, the CDR3 reads TGTGCCAGCAGCAGGGGGGGCCTGGGGGATTACGAGCAGTACTTC.

The CDR3 nucleotides read TGTGCCAGCAGCTCCCCTTCAGGACTATTGAACACAGATACGCAGTATTTT. This translates into CASSSPSGLLNTDTQYF. The gene calls are TRBV5-4 and TRBJ2-3; a possible D gene is TRBD2 (6 bases). The CDR3 sequence is 17 residues long. Trimming pared 3 bases from V and 2 bases from J, leaving 19 bases between. Germline CDR1 reads SGHNT; CDR2 reads YYREEE (reference sequence).

J is TRBJ2-3 and V is TRBV3-1 (or the pseudogene TRBV3-2); 8 bases map to TRBD1. CDR3 length: 18 amino acids. The germline CDR1 and CDR2 sequences are LGHDT and YNNKEL (reference sequence). V dropped 3 bases and J dropped 5; count of bases not matched to a gene: 16. The CDR3 DNA reads TGTGCCAGCAGCCAGGCTTGGGCCAGGGGGCGAAAGATAGATACGCAGTATTTT. This gives the protein CASSQAWARGRKIDTQYF.

The rearrangement uses TRBV3-1 (or the pseudogene TRBV3-2) and TRBJ2-5; 11 nucleotides align to TRBD2. The germline V gene encodes CDR1 LGHDT and CDR2 YNNKEL (reference sequence). This CDR3 is built from 19 residues. Trimming took 4 bases from V and 3 from J; bases not matched to a gene: 16. The CDR3 DNA follows: TGTGCCAGCAGCCCAGATCCCCTAGCGGGGGGCCCGGGGGAAGAGACCCAGTACTTC. Its protein is CASSPDPLAGGPGEETQYF.